A selection of T cell receptor beta chains follows, all from one sample in a study of shared clonotypes between healthy human individuals. Measured with immunoSEQ multiplex PCR; TCRdb has only the in-frame clones, and not every one. Of hundreds of thousands of clones in the sample, about 95% were seen once. The sample consisted of naive CD8+ T cells sorted from blood. Receptors originate from a woman in her thirties in good health. CDR3s include the opening cysteine and the closing phenylalanine or tryptophan. The order of the fields is J gene, V gene, clone size, D gene, CDR3 protein, CDR3 DNA. D genes are given only for firm matches. The size entry is marked missing in some rows and otherwise reads once, few, many or a size class.

j_call: TRBJ1-5; v_call: TRBV5-8; clone_size: NA; d_call: NA; cdr3_aa: CASKGRVVHQPQHF; cdr3_nt: TGTGCCAGCAAAGGTCGGGTCGTCCATCAGCCCCAGCATTTT
j_call: TRBJ2-2; v_call: TRBV11-2; clone_size: NA; d_call: TRBD1; cdr3_aa: CASSLTGQGVYGELFF; cdr3_nt: TGTGCCAGCAGCTTGACGGGACAGGGGGTATACGGGGAGCTGTTTTTT
j_call: TRBJ1-1; v_call: TRBV7-9; clone_size: NA; d_call: TRBD1; cdr3_aa: CASSRSGTGNPEAFF; cdr3_nt: TGTGCCAGCAGCCGCTCAGGGACAGGGAACCCTGAAGCTTTCTTT
j_call: TRBJ1-1; v_call: TRBV28; clone_size: NA; d_call: NA; cdr3_aa: CASSLLLGEGANTEAFF; cdr3_nt: TGTGCCAGCAGTTTACTCTTGGGGGAGGGTGCGAACACTGAAGCTTTCTTT
j_call: TRBJ1-1; v_call: TRBV18; clone_size: NA; d_call: NA; cdr3_aa: CASSPLPEQMNTEAFF; cdr3_nt: TGTGCCAGCTCACCACTACCCGAACAAATGAACACTGAAGCTTTCTTT
j_call: TRBJ2-1; v_call: TRBV6-5; clone_size: NA; d_call: NA; cdr3_aa: CASSRGPYNEQFF; cdr3_nt: TGTGCCAGCAGTCGCGGACCATACAATGAGCAGTTCTTC
j_call: TRBJ1-1; v_call: TRBV28; clone_size: once; d_call: NA; cdr3_aa: CASSLWAKNTEAFF; cdr3_nt: TGTGCCAGCAGTTTATGGGCAAAGAACACTGAAGCTTTCTTT
j_call: TRBJ2-1; v_call: TRBV14; clone_size: NA; d_call: TRBD2; cdr3_aa: CASSQGLAGYNEQFF; cdr3_nt: TGTGCCAGCAGCCAAGGACTAGCGGGCTACAATGAGCAGTTCTTC
j_call: TRBJ2-1; v_call: TRBV2; clone_size: NA; d_call: NA; cdr3_aa: CASSDTRTVYNEQFF; cdr3_nt: TGTGCCAGCAGTGACACCCGGACAGTTTACAATGAGCAGTTCTTC
j_call: TRBJ1-2; v_call: TRBV27; clone_size: few; d_call: NA; cdr3_aa: CASSSGSDYTF; cdr3_nt: TGTGCCAGCAGTTCAGGGTCTGACTACACCTTC
j_call: TRBJ1-2; v_call: TRBV28; clone_size: NA; d_call: NA; cdr3_aa: CASSTPRNPPNYGYTF; cdr3_nt: TGTGCCAGCTCTACGCCGAGGAACCCTCCTAACTATGGCTACACCTTC
j_call: TRBJ2-7; v_call: TRBV28; clone_size: NA; d_call: NA; cdr3_aa: CASSFEPGGSYEQYF; cdr3_nt: TGTGCCAGCAGTTTTGAACCTGGGGGCTCCTACGAGCAGTACTTC
j_call: TRBJ2-7; v_call: TRBV21-1; clone_size: NA; d_call: NA; cdr3_aa: CASSKGHPTYEQYF; cdr3_nt: TGTGCCAGCAGCAAGGGACATCCTACCTACGAGCAGTACTTC
j_call: TRBJ1-5; v_call: TRBV11-2; clone_size: NA; d_call: TRBD1; cdr3_aa: CASSQGESNQPQHF; cdr3_nt: TGTGCCAGCAGCCAGGGGGAGAGCAATCAGCCCCAGCATTTT
j_call: TRBJ2-7; v_call: TRBV27; clone_size: NA; d_call: TRBD1; cdr3_aa: CASSASGQGFYEQYF; cdr3_nt: TGTGCCAGCAGTGCCTCGGGACAGGGCTTCTACGAGCAGTACTTC
j_call: TRBJ1-6; v_call: TRBV2; clone_size: NA; d_call: TRBD1; cdr3_aa: CASRARGYRGLKNSPLHF; cdr3_nt: TGTGCCAGCAGAGCCCGGGGGTACAGGGGGCTTAAGAATTCACCCCTCCACTTT
j_call: TRBJ1-5; v_call: TRBV5-6; clone_size: NA; d_call: TRBD1; cdr3_aa: CASSLAGQGLSNQPQHF; cdr3_nt: TGTGCCAGCAGTTTGGCGGGACAGGGACTTAGCAATCAGCCCCAGCATTTT
j_call: TRBJ2-7; v_call: TRBV27; clone_size: once; d_call: NA; cdr3_aa: CASSFGRNTYEQYF; cdr3_nt: TGTGCCAGCAGTTTTGGCAGAAACACCTACGAGCAGTACTTC
j_call: TRBJ2-7; v_call: TRBV28; clone_size: NA; d_call: NA; cdr3_aa: CASSPMSSYEQYF; cdr3_nt: TGTGCCAGCAGTCCCATGTCTAGCTACGAGCAGTACTTC
j_call: TRBJ2-7; v_call: TRBV4-1; clone_size: NA; d_call: TRBD2; cdr3_aa: CASSQVTGLAGAEQYF; cdr3_nt: TGCGCCAGCAGCCAAGTTACGGGACTAGCGGGAGCCGAGCAGTACTTC